This entry is about one TCR beta chain. Only in-frame clones appear in the TCRdb table, and some are missing; sequencing was by immunoSEQ multiplex PCR. The sample has approximately 50,000 clones, 80% to 95% seen once. The data derive from a study of T cell changes during pregnancy in multiple sclerosis. This sequence originates from a female donor with multiple sclerosis, enrolled in a pregnancy study. The sample was CD4+ T cells from peripheral blood mononuclear cells, taken in the third trimester of pregnancy.

CDR3 sequence reads: CASSQSPGSGADTQYF. CDR3 sequence (DNA): TGTGCCAGCAGCCAATCTCCCGGGAGTGGGGCAGATACGCAGTATTTT. The chain links TRBV4-2 to TRBJ2-3; TRBD2 is a possible D gene (6 bases). The CDR3 covers 16 residues. Germline values: CDR1 LGHNA, CDR2 YNFKEQ. V was shortened by 2 bases and J by 4 bases, with 16 bases between the two germline ends.